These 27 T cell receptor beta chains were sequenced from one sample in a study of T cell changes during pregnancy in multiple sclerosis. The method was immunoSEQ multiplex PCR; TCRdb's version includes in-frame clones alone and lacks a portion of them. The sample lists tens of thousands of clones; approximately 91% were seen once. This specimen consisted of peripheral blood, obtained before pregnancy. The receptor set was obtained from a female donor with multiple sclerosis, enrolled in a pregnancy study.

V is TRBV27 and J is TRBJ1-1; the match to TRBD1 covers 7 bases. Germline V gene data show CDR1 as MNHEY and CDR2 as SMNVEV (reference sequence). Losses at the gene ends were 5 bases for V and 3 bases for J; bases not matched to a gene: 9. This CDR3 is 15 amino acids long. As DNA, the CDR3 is TGTGCCAGCAGTCCACCCGGGACAGAATACACTGAAGCTTTCTTT. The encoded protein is CASSPPGTEYTEAFF.

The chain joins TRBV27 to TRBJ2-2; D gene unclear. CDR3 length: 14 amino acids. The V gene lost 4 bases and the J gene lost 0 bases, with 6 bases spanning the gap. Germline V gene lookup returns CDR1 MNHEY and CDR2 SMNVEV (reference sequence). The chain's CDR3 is CASSYSSNTGELFF. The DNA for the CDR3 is TGTGCCAGCAGTTACAGTTCGAACACCGGGGAGCTGTTTTTT.

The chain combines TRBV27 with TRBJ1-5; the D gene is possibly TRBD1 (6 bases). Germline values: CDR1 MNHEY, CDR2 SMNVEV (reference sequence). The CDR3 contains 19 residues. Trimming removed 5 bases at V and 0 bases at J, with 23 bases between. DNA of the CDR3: TGTGCCAGCAGTCTAAGGCCGCCCGGGACATTCTTTAGCAATCAGCCCCAGCATTTT. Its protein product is CASSLRPPGTFFSNQPQHF.

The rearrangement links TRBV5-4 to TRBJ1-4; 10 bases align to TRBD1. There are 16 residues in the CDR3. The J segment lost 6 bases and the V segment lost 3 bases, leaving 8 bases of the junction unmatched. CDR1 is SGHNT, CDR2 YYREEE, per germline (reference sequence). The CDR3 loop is CASSWGGDRGDEKLFF. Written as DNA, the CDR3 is TGTGCCAGCAGCTGGGGTGGGGACAGGGGCGATGAAAAACTGTTTTTT. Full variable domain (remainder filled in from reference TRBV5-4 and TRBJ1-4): ETGVTQSPTHLIKTRGQQVTLRCSSQSGHNTVSWYQQALGQGPQFIFQYYREEENGRGNFPPRFSGLQFPNYSSELNVNALELDDSALYLCASSWGGDRGDEKLFFGSGTQLSVL.

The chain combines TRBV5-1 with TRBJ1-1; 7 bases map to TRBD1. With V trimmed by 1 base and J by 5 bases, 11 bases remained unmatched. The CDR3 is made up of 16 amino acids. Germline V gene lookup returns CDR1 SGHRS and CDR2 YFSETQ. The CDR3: CASSLTGVTGLTEAFF. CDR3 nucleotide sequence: TGCGCCAGCAGCTTGACCGGCGTGACAGGGTTAACTGAAGCTTTCTTT.

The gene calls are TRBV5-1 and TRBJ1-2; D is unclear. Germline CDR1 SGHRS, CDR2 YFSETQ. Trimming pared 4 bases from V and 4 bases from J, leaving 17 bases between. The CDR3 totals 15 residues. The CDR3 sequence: CASSPTPTSGYGYTF. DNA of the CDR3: TGCGCCAGCAGCCCAACTCCTACTAGTGGCTATGGCTACACCTTC.

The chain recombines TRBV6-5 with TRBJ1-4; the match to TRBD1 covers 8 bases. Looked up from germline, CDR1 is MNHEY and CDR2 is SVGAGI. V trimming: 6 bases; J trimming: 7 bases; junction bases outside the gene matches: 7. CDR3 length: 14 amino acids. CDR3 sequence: CASSRGQGGEKLFF. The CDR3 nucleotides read TGTGCCAGCAGCCGTGGACAGGGCGGTGAAAAACTGTTTTTT.

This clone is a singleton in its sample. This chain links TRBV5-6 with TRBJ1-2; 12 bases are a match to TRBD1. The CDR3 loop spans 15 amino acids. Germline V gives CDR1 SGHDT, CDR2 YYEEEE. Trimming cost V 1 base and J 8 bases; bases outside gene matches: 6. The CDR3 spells CASSLRGQGAWGYTF. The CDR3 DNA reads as TGTGCCAGCAGCTTGAGGGGACAGGGGGCATGGGGCTACACCTTC.

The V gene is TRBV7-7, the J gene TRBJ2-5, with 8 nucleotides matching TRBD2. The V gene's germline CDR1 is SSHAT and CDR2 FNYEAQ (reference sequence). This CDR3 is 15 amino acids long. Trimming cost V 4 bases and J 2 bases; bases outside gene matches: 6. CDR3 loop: CASSSGPGGQETQYF. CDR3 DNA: TGTGCCAGCAGCTCGGGCCCGGGAGGGCAAGAGACCCAGTACTTC. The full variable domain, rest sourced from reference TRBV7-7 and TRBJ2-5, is GAGVSQSPRYKVTKRGQDVTLRCDPISSHATLYWYQQALGQGPEFLTYFNYEAQPDKSGLPSDRFSAERPEGSISTLTIQRTEQRDSAMYRCASSSGPGGQETQYFGPGTRLLVL.

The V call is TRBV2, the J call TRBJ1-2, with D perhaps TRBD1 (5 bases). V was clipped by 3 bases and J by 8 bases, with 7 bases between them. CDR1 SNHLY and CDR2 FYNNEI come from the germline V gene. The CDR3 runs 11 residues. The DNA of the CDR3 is TGTGCCAGCAGTGAGGGGGGAGGCTACACCTTC. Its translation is CASSEGGGYTF.

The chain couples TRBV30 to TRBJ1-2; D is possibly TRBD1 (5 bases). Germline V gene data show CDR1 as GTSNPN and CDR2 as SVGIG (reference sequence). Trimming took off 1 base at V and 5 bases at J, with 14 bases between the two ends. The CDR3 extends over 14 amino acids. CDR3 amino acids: CAWSGEGMWYGYTF. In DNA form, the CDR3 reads TGTGCCTGGAGTGGGGAGGGGATGTGGTATGGCTACACCTTC. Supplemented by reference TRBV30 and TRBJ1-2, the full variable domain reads SQTIHQWPATLVQPVGSPLSLECTVEGTSNPNLYWYRQAAGRGLQLLFYSVGIGQISSEVPQNLSASRPQDRQFILSSKKLLLSDSGFYLCAWSGEGMWYGYTFGSGTRLTVV.

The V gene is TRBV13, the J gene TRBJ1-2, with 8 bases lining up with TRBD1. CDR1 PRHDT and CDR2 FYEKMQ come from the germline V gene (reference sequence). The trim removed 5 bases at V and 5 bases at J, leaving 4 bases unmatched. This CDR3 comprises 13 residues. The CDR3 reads CASSDRGWYGYTF. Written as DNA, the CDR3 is TGTGCCAGCAGCGACAGGGGATGGTATGGCTACACCTTC.

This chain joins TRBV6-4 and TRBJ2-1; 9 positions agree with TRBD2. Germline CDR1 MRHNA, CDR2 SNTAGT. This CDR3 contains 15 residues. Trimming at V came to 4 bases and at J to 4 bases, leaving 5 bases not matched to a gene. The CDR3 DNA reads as TGTGCCAGCAGTGTAGAGACTAGCGGATACAATGAGCAGTTCTTC. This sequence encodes CASSVETSGYNEQFF.

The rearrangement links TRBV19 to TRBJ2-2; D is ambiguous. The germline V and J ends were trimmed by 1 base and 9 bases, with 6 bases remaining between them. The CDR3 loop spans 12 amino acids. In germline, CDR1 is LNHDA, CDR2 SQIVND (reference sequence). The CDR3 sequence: CASSIGVRELFF. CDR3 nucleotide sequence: TGTGCCAGTAGTATAGGTGTCAGGGAGCTGTTTTTT. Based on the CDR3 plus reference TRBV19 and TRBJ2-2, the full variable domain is DGGITQSPKYLFRKEGQNVTLSCEQNLNHDAMYWYRQDPGQGLRLIYYSQIVNDFQKGDIAEGYSVSREKKESFPLTVTSAQKNPTAFYLCASSIGVRELFFGEGSRLTVL.

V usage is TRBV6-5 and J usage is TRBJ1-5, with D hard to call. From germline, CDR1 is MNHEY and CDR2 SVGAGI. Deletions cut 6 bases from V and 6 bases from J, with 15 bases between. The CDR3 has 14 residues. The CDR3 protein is CASSRGNSGQPQHF. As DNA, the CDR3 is TGTGCCAGCAGCCGCGGAAACTCGGGTCAGCCCCAGCATTTT.

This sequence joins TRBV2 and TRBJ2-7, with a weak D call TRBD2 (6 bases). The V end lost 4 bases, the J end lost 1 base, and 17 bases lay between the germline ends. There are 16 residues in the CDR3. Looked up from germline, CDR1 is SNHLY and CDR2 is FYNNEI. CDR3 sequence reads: CASSVWGVRGSYEQYF. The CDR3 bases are TGTGCCAGCAGTGTCTGGGGGGTCCGCGGATCCTACGAGCAGTACTTC.

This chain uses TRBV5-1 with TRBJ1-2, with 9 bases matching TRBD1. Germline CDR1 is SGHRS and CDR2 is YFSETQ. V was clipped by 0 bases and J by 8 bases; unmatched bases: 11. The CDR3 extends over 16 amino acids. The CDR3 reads CASSLGTGGRTAGYTF. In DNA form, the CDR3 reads TGCGCCAGCAGCTTGGGAACAGGGGGCCGAACTGCGGGCTACACCTTC.

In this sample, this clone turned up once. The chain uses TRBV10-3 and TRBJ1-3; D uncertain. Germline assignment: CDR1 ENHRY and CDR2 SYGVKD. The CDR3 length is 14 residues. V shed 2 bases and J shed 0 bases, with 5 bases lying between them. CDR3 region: CAISEQNSGNTIYF. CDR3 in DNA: TGTGCCATCAGTGAGCAAAACTCTGGAAACACCATATATTTT.

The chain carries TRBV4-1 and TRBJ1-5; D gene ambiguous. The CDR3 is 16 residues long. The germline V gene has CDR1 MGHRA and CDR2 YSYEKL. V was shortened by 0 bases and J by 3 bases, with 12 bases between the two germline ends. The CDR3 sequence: CASSQDPPQVNQPQHF. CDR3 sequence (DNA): TGCGCCAGCAGCCAAGACCCCCCGCAGGTCAATCAGCCCCAGCATTTT.

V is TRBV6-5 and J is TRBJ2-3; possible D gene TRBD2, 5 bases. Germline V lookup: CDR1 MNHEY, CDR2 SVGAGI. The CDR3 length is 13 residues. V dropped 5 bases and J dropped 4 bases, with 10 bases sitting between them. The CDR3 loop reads CASSPPGADTQYF. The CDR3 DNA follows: TGTGCCAGCAGTCCTCCCGGGGCAGATACGCAGTATTTT.

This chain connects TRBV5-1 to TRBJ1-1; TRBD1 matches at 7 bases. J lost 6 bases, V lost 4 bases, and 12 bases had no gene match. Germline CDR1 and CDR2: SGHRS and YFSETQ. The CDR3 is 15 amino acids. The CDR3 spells CASSPEGAPGAEAFF. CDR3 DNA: TGCGCCAGCAGCCCGGAGGGGGCCCCCGGTGCTGAAGCTTTCTTT.

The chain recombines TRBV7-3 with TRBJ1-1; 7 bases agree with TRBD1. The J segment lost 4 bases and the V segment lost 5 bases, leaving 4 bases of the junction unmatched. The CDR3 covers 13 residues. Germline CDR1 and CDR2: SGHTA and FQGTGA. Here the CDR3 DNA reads TGTGCCAGCAGCCCACAGGGGCTCACTGAAGCTTTCTTT. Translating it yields CASSPQGLTEAFF.

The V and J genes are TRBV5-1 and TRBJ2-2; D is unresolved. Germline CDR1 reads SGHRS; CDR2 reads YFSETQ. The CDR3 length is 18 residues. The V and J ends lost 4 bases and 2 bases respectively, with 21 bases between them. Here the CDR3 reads CASSPARFWSSNTGELFF. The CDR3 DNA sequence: TGCGCCAGCAGCCCCGCACGATTTTGGAGCTCAAACACCGGGGAGCTGTTTTTT.

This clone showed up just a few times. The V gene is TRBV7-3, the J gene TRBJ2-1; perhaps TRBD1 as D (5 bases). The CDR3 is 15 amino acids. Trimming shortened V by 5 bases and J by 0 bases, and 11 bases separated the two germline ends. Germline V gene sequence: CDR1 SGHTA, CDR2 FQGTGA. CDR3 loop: CASSQGSSSYNEQFF. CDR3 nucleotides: TGTGCCAGCAGCCAGGGCTCTAGCTCCTACAATGAGCAGTTCTTC.

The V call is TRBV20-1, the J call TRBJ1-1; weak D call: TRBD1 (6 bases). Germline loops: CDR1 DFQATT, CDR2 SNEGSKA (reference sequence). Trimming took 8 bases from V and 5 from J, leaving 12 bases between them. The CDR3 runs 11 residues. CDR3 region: CSTVRGTEAFF. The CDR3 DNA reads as TGCAGTACAGTCAGGGGTACTGAAGCTTTCTTT.

Here the CDR3 reads CASSPQGGNEKLFF. CDR3 bases: TGTGCCAGCAGTCCACAGGGGGGGAATGAAAAACTGTTTTTT. V gene TRBV7-2 combines with J gene TRBJ1-4, with 8 bases aligning to TRBD1. The CDR3 contains 14 residues. In germline, CDR1 is SGHTA, CDR2 FQGNSA. Losses at the gene ends were 6 bases for V and 5 bases for J; bases not matched to a gene: 5.

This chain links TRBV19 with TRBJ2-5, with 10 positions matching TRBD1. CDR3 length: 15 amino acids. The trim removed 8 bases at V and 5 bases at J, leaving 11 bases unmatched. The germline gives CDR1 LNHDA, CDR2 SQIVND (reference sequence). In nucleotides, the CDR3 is TGTGCCAGTGGGCACGGACAGGGGGAGGGGGAGACCCAGTACTTC. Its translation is CASGHGQGEGETQYF.